This section outlines one TCR beta chain sequence together with its context. Its antigen remains unknown. This specimen comes from a study of cytomegalovirus exposure and HLA in healthy donors. Vbeta (60) and Jbeta (13) primers were used in the PCR. Some clones are missing from TCRdb's copy, which holds only in-frame ones; the method was immunoSEQ multiplex PCR. This sample's table reports 50,000 or so clones. In nominal health when sampled, donors likely had unrecorded immune exposures nonetheless. Study-level findings and limits: A missense DCLRE1C variant was associated with V- and J-gene trimming of TCR beta chains in a later analysis, and an independent cohort replicated the association. A later analysis found TCR association rates differed by HLA locus, highest for DRB1 and lowest for HLA-C.

CDR1 is SEHNR and CDR2 is FQNEAQ in the germline V gene (reference sequence). The length of the CDR3 is 17 residues. The V gene end was trimmed by 6 bases and the J gene end by 2 bases; junction bases not matched to a gene: 7. The receptor was isolated from a woman under 30 in good health and CMV-seronegative. This chain connects TRBV7-9 to TRBJ2-1; the match to TRBD2 covers 13 bases. Sample: PBMCs. CDR3 loop: CASRYGTSGTAYNEQFF. The CDR3 region has the DNA TGTGCCAGCAGATACGGGACTAGCGGGACCGCCTACAATGAGCAGTTCTTC. Filled out from reference TRBV7-9 and TRBJ2-1, the complete variable domain reads DTGVSQNPRHKITKRGQNVTFRCDPISEHNRLYWYRQTLGQGPEFLTYFQNEAQLEKSRLLSDRFSAERPKGSFSTLEIQRTEQGDSAMYLCASRYGTSGTAYNEQFFGPGTRLTVL.